This TCR beta chain was documented in a study of CD8 T cells in Susac syndrome. CD8+ and CD4+ T cells circulating in blood were sequenced for TCR beta. The multiple sclerosis controls, all treatment-naive patients, had relapsing-remitting disease that was stable or active. TEMRA cells underwent FACS enrichment and CD8+ and CD4+ T cells underwent negative isolation. The CDR3 is made up of 16 amino acids. Germline CDR1 is SGHTA and CDR2 is FQGNSA. The V gene lost 7 bases and the J gene lost 4 bases, with 19 bases spanning the gap. Random hexamers served to reverse transcribe roughly 0.45 to 1 ug RNA. An immunoSEQ multiplex PCR generated amplified TCR beta CDR3 products spanning 54 Vbeta and 13 Jbeta. TCRdb re-called the immunoSEQ multiplex PCR reads with MiXCR, one entry per CDR3 protein. The sample has 140,000 to 150,000 distinct CDR3 sequences; 85% to 95% are singletons.

The clonotype comes from a human donor with multiple sclerosis. The chain couples TRBV7-2 to TRBJ2-2, with D perhaps matching TRBD2 (5 bases). The specimen was CD4+ T cells from PBMCs. The CDR3 DNA sequence: TGTGCCAGCACCCCCCGGGGTTCTTTTAGCACCGGGGAGCTGTTTTTT. Its translation: CASTPRGSFSTGELFF.